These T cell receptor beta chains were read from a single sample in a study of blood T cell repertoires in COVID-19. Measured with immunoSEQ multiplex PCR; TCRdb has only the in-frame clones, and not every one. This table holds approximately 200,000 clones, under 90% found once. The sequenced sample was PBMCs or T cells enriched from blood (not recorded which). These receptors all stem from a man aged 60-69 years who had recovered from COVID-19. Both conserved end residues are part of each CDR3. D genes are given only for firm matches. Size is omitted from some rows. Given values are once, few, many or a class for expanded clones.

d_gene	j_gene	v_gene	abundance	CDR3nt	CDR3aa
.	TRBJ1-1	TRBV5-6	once	TGTGCCAGCAGCATGAGGGGGAAACGCTCTGAAGCTTTCTTT	CASSMRGKRSEAFF
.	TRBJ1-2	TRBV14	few	TGTGCCAGCAGCCAAGATAGGAGGGGGGGCGCCTATGGCTACACCTTC	CASSQDRRGGAYGYTF
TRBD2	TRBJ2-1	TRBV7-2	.	TGTGCCAGCAGCTCCGGGACTAGCGGAATCAATGAGCAGTTCTTC	CASSSGTSGINEQFF
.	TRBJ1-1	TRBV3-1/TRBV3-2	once	TGTGCCAGCAGCCCGCGGTCGGAAACCCAAGCTTTCTTT	CASSPRSETQAFF
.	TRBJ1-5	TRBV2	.	TGTGCCAGCAGTGCACAGTATAGCAATCAGCCCCAGCATTTT	CASSAQYSNQPQHF
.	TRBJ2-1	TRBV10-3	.	TGTGCCATCAGTGAGCCTGTCGGGGGAGAGGGGACCTACAATGAGCAGTTCTTC	CAISEPVGGEGTYNEQFF
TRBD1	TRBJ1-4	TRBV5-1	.	TGCGCCAGCAGCTTACAGGGGGATGCTAATGAAAAACTGTTTTTT	CASSLQGDANEKLFF
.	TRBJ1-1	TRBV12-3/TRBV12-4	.	TGTGCCAGCAGTGTTCAGGGTATACCTGAAGCTTTCTTT	CASSVQGIPEAFF
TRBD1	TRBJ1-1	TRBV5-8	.	TGTGCCAGCAGCATAGGACAGGGGGTTACTGAAGCTTTCTTT	CASSIGQGVTEAFF
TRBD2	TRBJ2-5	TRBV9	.	TGTGCCAGCAGCCTAACCGGCGGGGGGGCTTCAGAGACCCAGTACTTC	CASSLTGGGASETQYF
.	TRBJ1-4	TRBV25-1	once	TGTGCCAGCAGTGACGAGGGACCCCGCGGGACTGAAAAACTGTTTTTT	CASSDEGPRGTEKLFF
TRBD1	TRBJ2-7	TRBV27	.	TGTGCCAGCAGTTTCCGGACAGGGGACTCCTACGAGCAGTACTTC	CASSFRTGDSYEQYF
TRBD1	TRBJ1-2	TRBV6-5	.	TGTGCCAGCAGTTCCGGACAGGATAGCGGCTACACCTTC	CASSSGQDSGYTF
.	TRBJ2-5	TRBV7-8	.	TGTGCCAGCAGCTTAGCAGGACAGTTCGAAGGGACCCAGTACTTC	CASSLAGQFEGTQYF
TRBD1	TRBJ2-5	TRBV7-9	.	TGTGCCAGCAGCTACAGACAGGGAGCTACGGAGACCCAGTACTTC	CASSYRQGATETQYF
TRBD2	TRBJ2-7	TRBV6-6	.	TGTGCCAGCAGTCCCGGGACTAGCCAGCGCGAGCAGTACTTC	CASSPGTSQREQYF
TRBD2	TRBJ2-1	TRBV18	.	TGTGCCAGCTCAGATAGCGGGGGGTTCAATGAGCAGTTCTTC	CASSDSGGFNEQFF
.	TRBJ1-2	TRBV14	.	TGTGCCAGCAGCCAAGCCCGAGGCCCCGGGAAGTATGGCTACACCTTC	CASSQARGPGKYGYTF
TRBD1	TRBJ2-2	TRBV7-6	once	TGTGCCAGCAGCCCGATACGTCAGGGGGTGAAGGCCGGGGAGCTGTTTTTT	CASSPIRQGVKAGELFF
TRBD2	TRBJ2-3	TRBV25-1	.	TGTGCCAGCAGTTTAGCGGGGTATAGCACAGATACGCAGTATTTT	CASSLAGYSTDTQYF
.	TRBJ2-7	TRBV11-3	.	TGTGCCAGCAGCCCCGGACACACGACCTACGAGCAGTACTTC	CASSPGHTTYEQYF
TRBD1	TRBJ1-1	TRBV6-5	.	TGTGCCAGCAGTTACGACAGGGTCACTGAAGCTTTCTTT	CASSYDRVTEAFF
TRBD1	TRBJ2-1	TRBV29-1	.	TGCAGCGTCCGGACAGGGTGGGTCTACAATGAGCAGTTCTTC	CSVRTGWVYNEQFF
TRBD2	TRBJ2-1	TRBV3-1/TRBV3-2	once	TGTGCCAGCAGCCCCGGACTAGCGGCCTACAATGAGCAGTTCTTC	CASSPGLAAYNEQFF
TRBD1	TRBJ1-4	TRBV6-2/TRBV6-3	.	TGTGCCAGCAGTTACAGGACAGGGGTAGAAAAACTGTTTTTT	CASSYRTGVEKLFF
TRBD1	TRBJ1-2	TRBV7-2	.	TGTGCCAGCAGCTCTCAGGGGGACCATGGCTACACCTTC	CASSSQGDHGYTF
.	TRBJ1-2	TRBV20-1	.	TGCAGTGCTGCTCAGGGGTTCAGCTACACCTTC	CSAAQGFSYTF
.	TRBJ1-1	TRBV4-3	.	TGCGCCAGCAGCCAAATATACGAAGGGGGACCTGAAGCTTTCTTT	CASSQIYEGGPEAFF
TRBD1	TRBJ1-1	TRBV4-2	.	TGTGCCAGCAGCCAAGTTAGGCAGGGGGGAGCTTTCTTT	CASSQVRQGGAFF
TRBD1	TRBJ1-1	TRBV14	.	TGTGCCAGCAGCCCGCCGGGACAGGGGGCTGTGACTGAAGCTTTCTTT	CASSPPGQGAVTEAFF
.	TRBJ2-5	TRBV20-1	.	TGCAGTGCTAGTTTAATACCGGGATCGGCGGGGCCCCAAGAGACCCAGTACTTC	CSASLIPGSAGPQETQYF
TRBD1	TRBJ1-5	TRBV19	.	TGTGCCAGTCGACAGGGGTTGGATCAGCCCCAGCATTTT	CASRQGLDQPQHF
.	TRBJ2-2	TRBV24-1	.	TGTGCCACCAGTGACCGGACAGCGAACACCGGGGAGCTGTTTTTT	CATSDRTANTGELFF
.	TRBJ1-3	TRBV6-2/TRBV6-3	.	TGTGCCAGCAGTTACGGGACACTTGGAAACACCATATATTTT	CASSYGTLGNTIYF
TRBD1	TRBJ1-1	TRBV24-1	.	TGTGCCACCAGTGATTTGCCCGGACAGGGTTTAGCGAACACTGAAGCTTTCTTT	CATSDLPGQGLANTEAFF
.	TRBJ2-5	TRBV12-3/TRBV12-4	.	TGTGCCAGCAGCCTTCAAGAGACCCAGTACTTC	CASSLQETQYF
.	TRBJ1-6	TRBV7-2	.	TGTGCCAGCAGTAACAGCTATAATTCACCCCTCCACTTT	CASSNSYNSPLHF
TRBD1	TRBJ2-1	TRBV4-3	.	TGCGCCAGCAGCCGCGGAACAGGGGGCTCCTACAATGAGCAGTTCTTC	CASSRGTGGSYNEQFF
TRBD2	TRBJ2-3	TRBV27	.	TGTGCCAGCGAAAAAGCGGGGGGGAAAACAGATACGCAGTATTTT	CASEKAGGKTDTQYF
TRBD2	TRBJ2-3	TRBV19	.	TGTGCCAGTAGTCCATTCGGGGGATTAGCGGGGAAGACAGATACGCAGTATTTT	CASSPFGGLAGKTDTQYF
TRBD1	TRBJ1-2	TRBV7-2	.	TGTGCCAGCAGCTTAGGTGGGACAGGGGATGGCTACACCTTC	CASSLGGTGDGYTF
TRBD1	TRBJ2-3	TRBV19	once	TGTGCCAGTAGCACGGGACAGGGGGCTGGGGTTACAGATACGCAGTATTTT	CASSTGQGAGVTDTQYF
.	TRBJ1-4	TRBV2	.	TGTGCCAGCAAGCGGACGGCTACAACTAATGAAAAACTGTTTTTT	CASKRTATTNEKLFF
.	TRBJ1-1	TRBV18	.	TGTGCCAGCTCACCCTTACCTCCTTCGGAGTTTGAAGCTTTCTTT	CASSPLPPSEFEAFF
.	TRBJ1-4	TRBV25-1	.	TGTGCCAGCACGGGAGGTGGCGGGTTTAATGAAAAACTGTTTTTT	CASTGGGGFNEKLFF
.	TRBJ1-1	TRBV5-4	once	TGTGCCAGCAGCTCCGACATACCCGGAAGGGAAGCTTTCTTT	CASSSDIPGREAFF
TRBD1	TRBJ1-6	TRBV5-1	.	TGCGCCAGCAGCTTATCCGGGACAGGGAGCTCCTATAATTCACCCCTCCACTTT	CASSLSGTGSSYNSPLHF
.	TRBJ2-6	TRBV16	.	TGTGCCAGCAGCCAATCTTATAGCGCTGGGGCCAACGTCCTGACTTTC	CASSQSYSAGANVLTF
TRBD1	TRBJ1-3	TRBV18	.	TGTGCCAGCTCAGAAAACTGGGACAGGGCGAATGGAAACACCATATATTTT	CASSENWDRANGNTIYF
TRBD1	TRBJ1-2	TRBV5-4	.	TGTGCCAGCAGCCCGGGGGGACAGGGGCAAGGCGGCTACACCTTC	CASSPGGQGQGGYTF
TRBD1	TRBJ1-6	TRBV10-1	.	TGCGCCAGCAGTGAGAGGGGGCCTTCACCCCTCCACTTT	CASSERGPSPLHF
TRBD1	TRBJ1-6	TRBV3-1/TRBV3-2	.	TGTGCCAGCAGCCAGGGGATAGGACAGGGGGCCTATTCACCCCTCCACTTT	CASSQGIGQGAYSPLHF
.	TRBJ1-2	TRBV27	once	TGTGCCAGCAGACCCTCCTTGGGATCGGGGGGCTACACCTTC	CASRPSLGSGGYTF
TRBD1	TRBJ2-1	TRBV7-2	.	TGTGCCAGCACCCCGGGACAGGGGTATATTACTGAGCAGTTCTTC	CASTPGQGYITEQFF
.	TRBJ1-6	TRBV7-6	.	TGTGCCAGCAGGGCCGCCGGGGGGGCTGATTCACCCCTCCACTTT	CASRAAGGADSPLHF